This T cell receptor (beta chain) was obtained from a study of vaccination effects on CD4 cells after COVID-19. Study-wide context: At 16 days and one week before vaccination, two convalescent patients gave samples. Study-wide findings and caveats: Long after vaccination, the clones induced by infection and by vaccine shrank markedly in size. Convalescent patients were scarce, and early post-infection timepoints were absent.

With the ViraFEST assay, the study expanded antigen-specific CD4+ T cells using viral peptide pools, then sequenced them. Investigators separated out CD4+ T cells once around eleven days of culture had passed. The individual was infected with SARS-CoV-2 between March and December 2020, as confirmed by PCR. On both days 3 and 7, half of the culture medium was replaced with IL-2 medium. Sequencing used immunoSEQ multiplex PCR; TCRdb keeps in-frame clones, though not all of them. The data hold 55,000 to 90,000 clones, with over 65% observed a single time. This clone was detected only a few times. Its antigen remains unknown. This CDR3 spans 16 amino acids. Germline V lookup: CDR1 SGHTS, CDR2 YDEGEE. V gave up 2 bases and J gave up 4 bases; unmatched junction bases: 10.

The chain has TRBV5-8 and TRBJ2-3; 7 bases agree with TRBD1. The starting material was CD4+ T cells from PBMCs cultured with HIV peptides, obtained before COVID-19 vaccination. As for subset: HIV-1 Nef peptide pool negative control/reference culture. The receptor comes from a human donor who had a prior SARS-CoV-2 infection. CDR3 loop: CASSFNDDRAADTQYF. In nucleotides, the CDR3 is TGTGCCAGCAGCTTCAATGACGACAGGGCGGCAGATACGCAGTATTTT. The variable domain in full, with the rest retrieved from reference TRBV5-8 and TRBJ2-3, is EAGVTQSPTHLIKTRGQQATLRCSPISGHTSVYWYQQALGLGLQFLLWYDEGEERNRGNFPPRFSGRQFPNYSSELNVNALELEDSALYLCASSFNDDRAADTQYFGPGTRLTVL.